The T cell receptor beta chain described here comes from a study of blood T cell repertoires in COVID-19. Background on the study: Spain, Italy and the United States supplied samples that represented acute and convalescent COVID-19. PBMCs, B-cell-depleted T cells, or T cells provided the cDNA or gDNA that made up the material.

The germline V gene has CDR1 SGHRS and CDR2 YFSETQ. The V segment lost 0 bases and the J segment 5 bases; nucleotides outside the gene matches: 4. The CDR3 is 16 amino acids. Study processing details: Quantification of nucleated cells was approximated via reference gene primer amplification. Generated by immunoSEQ multiplex PCR, the TCRdb table keeps only in-frame clones and is missing some. D and trimming come from the DNA, and the V and J calls and clone size come from that table. The repertoire has 220,000 or so clones, 84% of them found once; the top ten carry roughly 5.3%. The sequence was obtained from a woman aged 55-70 years who had recovered from COVID-19. The V call is TRBV5-1, the J call TRBJ2-3; 12 nucleotides align to TRBD2. The sample comprised peripheral blood. The DNA for the CDR3 is TGCGCCAGCAGCTTGGTTGGGACTAGCGGGTTAGATACGCAGTATTTT. Protein: CASSLVGTSGLDTQYF.